This note documents a single T cell receptor beta chain sequence. This table comes from immunoSEQ multiplex PCR, and its TCRdb copy is limited to in-frame clones, with some not included. The sample lists about 170,000 clones, about 93% occurring once. Germline V gene data show CDR1 as SGHTA and CDR2 as FQGNSA. Trimming removed 2 bases at V and 0 bases at J, with 11 bases between. The CDR3 is 16 amino acids. The entry originates in a study of control samples from healthy donors and cancer patients. The sequencing sample was made of blood. The rearrangement links TRBV7-2 to TRBJ1-3, with D uncertain. The clonotype comes from a woman aged 60 to 75 in good health. The CDR3 sequence: CASSLSLGNSGNTIYF. CDR3 DNA sequence: TGTGCCAGCAGCTTATCTTTAGGCAACTCTGGAAACACCATATATTTT. The full variable domain, in which reference TRBV7-2 and TRBJ1-3 provide the parts outside the CDR3, is GAGVSQSPSNKVTEKGKDVELRCDPISGHTALYWYRQSLGQGLEFLIYFQGNSAPDKSGLPSDRFSAERTGGSVSTLTIQRTQQEDSAVYLCASSLSLGNSGNTIYFGEGSWLTVV.